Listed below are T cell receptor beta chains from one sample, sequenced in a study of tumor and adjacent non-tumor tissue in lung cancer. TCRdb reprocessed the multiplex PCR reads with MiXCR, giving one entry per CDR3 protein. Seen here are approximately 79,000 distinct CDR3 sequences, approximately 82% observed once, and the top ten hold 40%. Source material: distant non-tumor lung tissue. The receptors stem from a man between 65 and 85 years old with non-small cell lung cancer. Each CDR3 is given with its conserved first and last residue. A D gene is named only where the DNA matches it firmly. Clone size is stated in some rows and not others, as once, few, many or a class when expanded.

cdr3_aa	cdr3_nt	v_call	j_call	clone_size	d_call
CIVEDHTSGFYNVPFF	TGCATCGTTGAAGATCACACTAGCGGCTTCTATAATGTGCCGTTCTTC	TRBV29-1	TRBJ2-1	.	TRBD2
CASSPFVEKLFF	TGTGCCAGCAGTCCGTTTGTGGAAAAACTGTTTTTT	TRBV4-2	TRBJ1-4	.	.
CASIGTGEFGQYF	TGTGCCAGCATAGGGACAGGTGAGTTCGGGCAGTACTTC	TRBV28	TRBJ2-7	.	TRBD1
CASRRTGGRETQYF	TGTGCCAGCCGGAGGACAGGGGGCCGGGAGACCCAGTACTTC	TRBV6-2/TRBV6-3	TRBJ2-5	many	TRBD1
CASSLDRGDEQYF	TGTGCCAGCAGTTTGGACAGGGGGGACGAGCAGTACTTC	TRBV7-6	TRBJ2-7	many	TRBD1
CRMAGRFQENQYF	TGCAGGATGGCCGGCAGGTTCCAAGAGAACCAGTACTTC	TRBV29-1	TRBJ2-5	.	.
CSVGSGNLYGYTF	.	TRBV29-1	TRBJ1-2	once	.
CASTRAVTYEQYF	TGTGCCAGCACAAGGGCAGTGACCTACGAGCAGTACTTC	TRBV6-2/TRBV6-3	TRBJ2-7	many	.
CTSSFRLAGEPYNEQFF	TGTACCAGCAGTTTCCGGTTAGCGGGAGAACCCTACAATGAGCAGTTCTTC	TRBV6-5	TRBJ2-1	.	TRBD2
CASKEFSSTDTQYF	TGTGCCAGTAAGGAGTTCTCAAGCACAGATACGCAGTATTTT	TRBV19	TRBJ2-3	.	.
CASRPRTGDYEQYF	TGTGCCAGCAGACCAAGGACAGGGGACTACGAGCAGTACTTC	TRBV2	TRBJ2-7	.	TRBD1
CATSISQGSYGYTF	TGTGCCACCAGTATATCCCAGGGCTCCTATGGCTACACCTTC	TRBV28	TRBJ1-2	.	.
CAWAPLGSSGSTDTQYF	TGCGCCTGGGCCCCTCTCGGGAGTAGCGGGAGCACAGATACGCAGTATTTT	TRBV30	TRBJ2-3	.	TRBD2
CASSYLLGGGTNYGYTF	TGTGCCAGCAGTTACTTACTGGGTGGGGGGACCAACTATGGCTACACCTTC	TRBV6-5	TRBJ1-2	.	.
CASSLVGTGVAGQLFF	TGTGCCAGCAGCTTAGTGGGCACAGGTGTTGCCGGACAGCTGTTTTTT	TRBV11-2	TRBJ2-2	once	.
CASGNSWDTALTQYF	TGTGCCAGCGGTAACTCGTGGGATACTGCTTTGACCCAGTACTTC	TRBV6-6	TRBJ2-5	.	.
CSTRVSNTGELFF	TGCAGCACCAGGGTTTCGAACACCGGGGAGCTGTTTTTT	TRBV29-1	TRBJ2-2	many	.
CASSLVAGRDTEYF	TGTGCCAGCAGCTTAGTAGCTGGGAGAGATACGGAGTATTTT	TRBV11-2	TRBJ2-3	.	.
CASSYLLADRQYF	TGTGCCAGCAGTTACTTGCTTGCAGATAGGCAGTATTTT	TRBV6-6	TRBJ2-3	.	.
CANSGSPTEVFF	TGTGCCAACAGCGGTTCCCCGACTGAAGTTTTCTTT	TRBV12-3/TRBV12-4	TRBJ1-1	.	.